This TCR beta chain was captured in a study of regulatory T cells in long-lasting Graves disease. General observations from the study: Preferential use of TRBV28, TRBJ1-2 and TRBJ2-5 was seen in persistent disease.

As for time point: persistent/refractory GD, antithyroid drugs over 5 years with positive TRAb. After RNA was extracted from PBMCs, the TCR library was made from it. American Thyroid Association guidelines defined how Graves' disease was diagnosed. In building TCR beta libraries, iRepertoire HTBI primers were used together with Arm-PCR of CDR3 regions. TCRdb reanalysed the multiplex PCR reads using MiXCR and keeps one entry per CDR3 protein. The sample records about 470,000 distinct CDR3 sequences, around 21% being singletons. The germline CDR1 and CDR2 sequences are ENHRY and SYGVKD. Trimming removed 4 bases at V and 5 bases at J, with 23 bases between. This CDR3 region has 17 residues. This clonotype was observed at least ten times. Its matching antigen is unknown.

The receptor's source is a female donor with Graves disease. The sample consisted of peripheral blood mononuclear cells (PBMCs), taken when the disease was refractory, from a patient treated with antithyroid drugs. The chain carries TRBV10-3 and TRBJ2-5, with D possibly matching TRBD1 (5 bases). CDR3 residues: CAISGKIGHPIKETQYF. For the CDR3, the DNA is TGTGCCATCAGTGGTAAGATAGGACATCCGATTAAGGAGACCCAGTACTTC.